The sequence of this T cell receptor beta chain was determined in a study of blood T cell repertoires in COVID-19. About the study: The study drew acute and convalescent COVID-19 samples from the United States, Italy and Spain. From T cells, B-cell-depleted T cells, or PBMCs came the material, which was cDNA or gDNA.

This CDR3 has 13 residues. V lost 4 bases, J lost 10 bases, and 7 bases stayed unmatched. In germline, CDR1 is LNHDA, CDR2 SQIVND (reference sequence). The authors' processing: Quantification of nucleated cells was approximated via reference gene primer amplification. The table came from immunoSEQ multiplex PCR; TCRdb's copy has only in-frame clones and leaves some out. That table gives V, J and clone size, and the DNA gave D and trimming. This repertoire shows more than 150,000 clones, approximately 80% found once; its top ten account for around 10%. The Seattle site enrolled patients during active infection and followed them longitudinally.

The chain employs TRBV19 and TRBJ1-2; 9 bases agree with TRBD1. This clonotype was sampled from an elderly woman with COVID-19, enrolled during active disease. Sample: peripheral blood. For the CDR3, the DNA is TGTGCCAGTAGTACGGGACAGGGTTTCGACTACACCTTC. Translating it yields CASSTGQGFDYTF.